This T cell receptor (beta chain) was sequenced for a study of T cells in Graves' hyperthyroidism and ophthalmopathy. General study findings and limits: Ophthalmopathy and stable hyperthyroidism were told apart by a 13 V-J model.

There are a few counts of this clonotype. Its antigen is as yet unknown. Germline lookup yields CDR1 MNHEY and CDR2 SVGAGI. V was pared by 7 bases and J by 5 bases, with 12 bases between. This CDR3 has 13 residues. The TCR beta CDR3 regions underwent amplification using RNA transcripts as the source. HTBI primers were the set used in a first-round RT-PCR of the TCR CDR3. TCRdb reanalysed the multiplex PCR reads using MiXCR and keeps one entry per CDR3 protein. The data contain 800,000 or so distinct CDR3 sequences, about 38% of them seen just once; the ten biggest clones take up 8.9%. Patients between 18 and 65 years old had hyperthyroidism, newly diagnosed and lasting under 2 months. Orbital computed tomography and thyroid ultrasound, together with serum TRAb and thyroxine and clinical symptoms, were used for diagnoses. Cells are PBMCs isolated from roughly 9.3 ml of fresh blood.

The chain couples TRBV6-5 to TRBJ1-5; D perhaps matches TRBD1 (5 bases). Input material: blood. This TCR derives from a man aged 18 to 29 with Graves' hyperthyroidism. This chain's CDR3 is CASIQGGDQPQHF. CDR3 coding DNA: TGTGCCAGCATTCAGGGAGGGGATCAGCCCCAGCATTTT.